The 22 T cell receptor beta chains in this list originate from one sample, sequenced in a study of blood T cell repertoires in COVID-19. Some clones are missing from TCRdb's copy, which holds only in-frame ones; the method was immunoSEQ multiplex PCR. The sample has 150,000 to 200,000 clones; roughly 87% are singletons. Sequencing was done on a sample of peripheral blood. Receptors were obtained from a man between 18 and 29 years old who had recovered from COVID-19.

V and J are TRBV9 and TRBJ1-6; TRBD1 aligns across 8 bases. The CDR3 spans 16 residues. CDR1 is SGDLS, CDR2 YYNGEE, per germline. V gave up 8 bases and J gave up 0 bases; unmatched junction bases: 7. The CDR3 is CASSRGPSSYNSPLHF. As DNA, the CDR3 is TGTGCCAGTTCCAGGGGGCCGAGCTCCTATAATTCACCCCTCCACTTT. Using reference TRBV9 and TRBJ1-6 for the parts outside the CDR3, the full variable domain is DSGVTQTPKHLITATGQRVTLRCSPRSGDLSVYWYQQSLDQGLQFLIQYYNGEERAKGNILERFSAQQFPDLHSELNLSSLELGDSALYFCASSRGPSSYNSPLHFGNGTRLTVT.

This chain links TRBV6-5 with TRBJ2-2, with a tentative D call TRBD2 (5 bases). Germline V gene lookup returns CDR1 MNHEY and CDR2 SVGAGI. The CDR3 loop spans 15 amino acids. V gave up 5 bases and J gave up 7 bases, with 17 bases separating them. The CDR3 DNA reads TGTGCCAGCAGTCTATTGACCCGGGGTGGCGGGGAGCTGTTTTTT. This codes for CASSLLTRGGGELFF.

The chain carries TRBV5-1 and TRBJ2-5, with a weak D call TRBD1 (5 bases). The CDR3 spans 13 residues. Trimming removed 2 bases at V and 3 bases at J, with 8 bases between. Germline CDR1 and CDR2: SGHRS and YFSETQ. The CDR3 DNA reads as TGCGCCAGCAGCTTCAGGGTGAAAGAGACCCAGTACTTC. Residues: CASSFRVKETQYF.

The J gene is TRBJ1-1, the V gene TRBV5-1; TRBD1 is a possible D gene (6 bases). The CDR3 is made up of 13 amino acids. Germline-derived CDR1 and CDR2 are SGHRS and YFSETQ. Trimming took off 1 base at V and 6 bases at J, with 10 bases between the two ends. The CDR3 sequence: CASSLMGAPEAFF. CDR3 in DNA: TGCGCCAGCAGCTTGATGGGGGCCCCTGAAGCTTTCTTT. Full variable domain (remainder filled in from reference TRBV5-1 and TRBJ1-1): KAGVTQTPRYLIKTRGQQVTLSCSPISGHRSVSWYQQTPGQGLQFLFEYFSETQRNKGNFPGRFSGRQFSNSRSEMNVSTLELGDSALYLCASSLMGAPEAFFGQGTRLTVV.

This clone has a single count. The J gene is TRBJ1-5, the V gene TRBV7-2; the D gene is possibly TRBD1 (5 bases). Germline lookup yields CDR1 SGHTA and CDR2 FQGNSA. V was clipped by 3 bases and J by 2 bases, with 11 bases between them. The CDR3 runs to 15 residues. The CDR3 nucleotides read TGTGCCAGCAGCTTGAATCTACAGGGCAATCAGCCCCAGCATTTT. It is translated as CASSLNLQGNQPQHF.

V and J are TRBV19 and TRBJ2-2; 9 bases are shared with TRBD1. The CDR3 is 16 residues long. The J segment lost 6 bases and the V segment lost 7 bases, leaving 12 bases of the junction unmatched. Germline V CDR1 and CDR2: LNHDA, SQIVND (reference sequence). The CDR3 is CASTPKTGGSPGELFF. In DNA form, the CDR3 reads TGTGCCAGTACCCCCAAGACAGGGGGTAGTCCCGGGGAGCTGTTTTTT.

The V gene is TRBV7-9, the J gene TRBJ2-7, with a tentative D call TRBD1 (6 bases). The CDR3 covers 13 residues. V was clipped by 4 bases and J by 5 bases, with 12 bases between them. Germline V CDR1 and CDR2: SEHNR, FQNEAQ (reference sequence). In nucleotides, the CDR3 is TGTGCCAGCAGCTCCAGGGGTATGAACGAGCAGTACTTC. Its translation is CASSSRGMNEQYF.

CDR3 in amino acids: CRTDRLQGYTF. CDR3 DNA: TGCAGGACTGACAGGCTTCAGGGCTACACCTTC. The chain employs TRBV20-1 and TRBJ1-2; possibly TRBD1 for D (6 bases). The CDR3 extends over 11 amino acids. Per germline, CDR1 DFQATT and CDR2 SNEGSKA (reference sequence).

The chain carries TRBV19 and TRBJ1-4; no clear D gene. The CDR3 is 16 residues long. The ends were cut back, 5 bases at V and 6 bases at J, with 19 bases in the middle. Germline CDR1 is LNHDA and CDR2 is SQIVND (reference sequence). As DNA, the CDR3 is TGTGCCAGTAGTGGCGGGCCCCCAAGAGGCCATGAAAAACTGTTTTTT. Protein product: CASSGGPPRGHEKLFF.

CDR3 DNA sequence: TGTGCCAGCAGATACGGTGAGGAAGCTTTCTTT. Amino acids: CASRYGEEAFF. This rearrangement joins TRBV7-9 to TRBJ1-1; D unclear. The V and J ends lost 6 bases and 8 bases respectively, with 10 bases between them. This CDR3 region has 11 residues. The germline gives CDR1 SEHNR, CDR2 FQNEAQ (reference sequence).

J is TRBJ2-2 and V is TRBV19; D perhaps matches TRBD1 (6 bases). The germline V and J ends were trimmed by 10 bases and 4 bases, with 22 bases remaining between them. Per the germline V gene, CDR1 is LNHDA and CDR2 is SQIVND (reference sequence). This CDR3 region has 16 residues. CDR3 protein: CATPGVGGAGTGELFF. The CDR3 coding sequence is TGTGCCACCCCCGGGGTTGGGGGCGCGGGCACCGGGGAGCTGTTTTTT.

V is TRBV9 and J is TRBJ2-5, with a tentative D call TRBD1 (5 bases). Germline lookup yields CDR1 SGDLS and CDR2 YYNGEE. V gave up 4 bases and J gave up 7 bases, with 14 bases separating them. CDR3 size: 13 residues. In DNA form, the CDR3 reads TGTGCCAGCAGCCCCGGACAAGGTGGGACCCAGTACTTC. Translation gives CASSPGQGGTQYF.

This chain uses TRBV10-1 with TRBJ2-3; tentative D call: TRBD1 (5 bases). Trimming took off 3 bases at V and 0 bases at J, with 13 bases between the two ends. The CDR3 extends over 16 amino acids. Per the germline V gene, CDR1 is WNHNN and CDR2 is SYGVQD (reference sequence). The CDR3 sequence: CASSDRGRASTDTQYF. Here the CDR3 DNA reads TGCGCCAGCAGTGACCGAGGCAGGGCGAGCACAGATACGCAGTATTTT.

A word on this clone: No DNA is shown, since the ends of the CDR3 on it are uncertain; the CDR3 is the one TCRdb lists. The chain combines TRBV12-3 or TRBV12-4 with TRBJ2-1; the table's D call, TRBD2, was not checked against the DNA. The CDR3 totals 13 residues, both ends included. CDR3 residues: CASSFASGINPFF.

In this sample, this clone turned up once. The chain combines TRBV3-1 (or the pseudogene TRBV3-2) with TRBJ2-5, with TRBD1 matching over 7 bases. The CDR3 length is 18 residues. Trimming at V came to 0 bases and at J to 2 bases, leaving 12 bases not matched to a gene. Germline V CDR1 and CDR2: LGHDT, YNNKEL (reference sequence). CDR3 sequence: CASSQDHHTGTEQETQYF. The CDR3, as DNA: TGTGCCAGCAGCCAAGATCACCATACCGGGACAGAGCAAGAGACCCAGTACTTC.

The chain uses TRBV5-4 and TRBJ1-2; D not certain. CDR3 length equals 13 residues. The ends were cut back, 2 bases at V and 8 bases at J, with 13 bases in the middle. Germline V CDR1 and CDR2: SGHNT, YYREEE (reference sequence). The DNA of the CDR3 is TGTGCCAGCAGCTTCCCCTCCGTCCGGGGCTACACCTTC. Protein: CASSFPSVRGYTF.

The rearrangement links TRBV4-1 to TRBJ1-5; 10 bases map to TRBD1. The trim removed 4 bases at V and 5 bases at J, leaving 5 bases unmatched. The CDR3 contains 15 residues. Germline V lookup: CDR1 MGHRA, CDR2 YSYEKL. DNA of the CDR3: TGCGCCAGCAGCCCAGAGACAGGGGGCTATCAGCCCCAGCATTTT. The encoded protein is CASSPETGGYQPQHF.

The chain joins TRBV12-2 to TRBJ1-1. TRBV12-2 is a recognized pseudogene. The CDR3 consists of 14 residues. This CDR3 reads CASRSPRGWGEAFF. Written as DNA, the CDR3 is TGTGCAAGTCGCTCCCCACGGGGGTGGGGTGAAGCTTTCTTT.

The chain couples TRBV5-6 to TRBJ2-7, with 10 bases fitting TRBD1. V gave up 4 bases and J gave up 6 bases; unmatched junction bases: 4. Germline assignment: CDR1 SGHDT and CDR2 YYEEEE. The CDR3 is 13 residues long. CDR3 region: CASSSGTGVEQYF. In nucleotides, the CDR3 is TGTGCCAGCAGCAGTGGGACAGGGGTCGAGCAGTACTTC. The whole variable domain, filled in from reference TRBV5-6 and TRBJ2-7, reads DAGVTQSPTHLIKTRGQQVTLRCSPKSGHDTVSWYQQALGQGPQFIFQYYEEEERQRGNFPDRFSGHQFPNYSSELNVNALLLGDSALYLCASSSGTGVEQYFGPGTRLTVT.

CDR3: CATNRQGPTSEQYF. Written as DNA, the CDR3 is TGTGCCACAAACAGACAGGGCCCAACCTCCGAGCAGTACTTC. The chain links TRBV27 to TRBJ2-7; TRBD1 agrees at 7 bases. The germline CDR1 and CDR2 sequences are MNHEY and SMNVEV (reference sequence). V gave up 10 bases and J gave up 6 bases; unmatched junction bases: 15. The CDR3 totals 14 residues.

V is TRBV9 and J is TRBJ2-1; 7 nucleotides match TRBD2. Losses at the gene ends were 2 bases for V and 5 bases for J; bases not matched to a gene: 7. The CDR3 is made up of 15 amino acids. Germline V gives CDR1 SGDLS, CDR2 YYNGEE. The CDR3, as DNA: TGTGCCAGCAGCGTCCGCGGCGGGGGACACAATGAGCAGTTCTTC. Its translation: CASSVRGGGHNEQFF.

CDR3 residues: CASRHLGQGVEQYF. The DNA for the CDR3 is TGTGCCAGCAGGCACCTGGGACAGGGAGTCGAGCAGTACTTC. This rearrangement joins TRBV6-6 to TRBJ2-7; 9 nucleotides line up with TRBD1. CDR3 length equals 14 residues. V shed 6 bases and J 6 bases; nucleotides not matched to a gene: 9. CDR1 is MNHNY, CDR2 SVGAGI, per germline (reference sequence).